The 27 T cell receptor beta chains below were found in one sample sequenced in a study of T cells in pancreatic ductal adenocarcinoma. Libraries were prepared by immunoSEQ multiplex PCR; TCRdb keeps only in-frame clonotypes and omits some of them. The repertoire holds 8,500 to 9,500 clones, with roughly nine tenths as singletons. Selected pancreatic ductal adenocarcinoma patients had undergone surgery without neoadjuvant therapy. Material: PBMCs. All receptors derive from a human donor with pancreatic ductal adenocarcinoma.

The V and J genes are TRBV11-2 and TRBJ1-4; 7 nucleotides line up with TRBD1. The CDR3 runs 15 residues. The J segment lost 7 bases and the V segment lost 5 bases, leaving 10 bases of the junction unmatched. Germline V lookup: CDR1 SGHAT, CDR2 FQNNGV. CDR3 in amino acids: CASSDTGEVGEKLFF. For the CDR3, the DNA is TGTGCCAGCAGCGATACAGGGGAAGTAGGTGAAAAACTGTTTTTT.

This chain joins TRBV19 and TRBJ1-5; 10 positions match TRBD1. From germline, CDR1 is LNHDA and CDR2 SQIVND (reference sequence). CDR3 size: 21 residues. J lost 3 bases, V lost 7 bases, and 24 bases had no gene match. CDR3 nucleotides: TGTGCCAGTACCGTCTCGGGGAGAGACAGGGGGCTACGAGGTATCAATCAGCCCCAGCATTTT. Translated, it gives CASTVSGRDRGLRGINQPQHF.

This clone has just one count. This sequence joins TRBV5-1 and TRBJ2-1, with D perhaps matching TRBD1 (6 bases). V lost 1 base, J lost 6 bases, and 14 bases lay in between. CDR1 and CDR2 from the germline V gene are SGHRS and YFSETQ. The CDR3 consists of 15 residues. The CDR3 region has the DNA TGCGCCAGCAGCTTGCCCGGGACACCTACCAATGAGCAGTTCTTC. Amino acid sequence: CASSLPGTPTNEQFF.

This chain joins TRBV5-1 and TRBJ2-1, with 11 bases that match TRBD2. The germline gives CDR1 SGHRS, CDR2 YFSETQ. The J segment lost 2 bases and the V segment lost 5 bases, leaving 6 bases of the junction unmatched. The CDR3 has 16 residues. In nucleotides, the CDR3 is TGCGCCAGCAGACGGACTAGCGGGTTAACCTACAATGAGCAGTTCTTC. It encodes CASRRTSGLTYNEQFF.

This chain links TRBV6-1 with TRBJ1-2, with 7 bases identical to TRBD1. This CDR3 comprises 15 residues. With 9 bases clipped from V and 4 bases from J, the junction kept 14 bases outside the gene matches. From germline, CDR1 is MNHNS and CDR2 SASEGT. CDR3 nucleotide sequence: TGTGCCAGTACCATTCCGGGACAGACTTTCTATGGCTACACCTTC. The encoded protein is CASTIPGQTFYGYTF.

This chain joins TRBV11-3 and TRBJ2-1, with 13 bases fitting TRBD2. CDR1 and CDR2 from the germline V gene are SGHNT and YENEEA. CDR3 size: 14 residues. V gave up 5 bases and J gave up 15 bases; unmatched junction bases: 10. The CDR3 region has the DNA TGTGCCAGCAGCCGTACTAGCGGGGGGGCCACTTTGTTCTTC. Translated: CASSRTSGGATLFF.

The DNA of the CDR3 is TGTGCCAGCAGCCCGGACAGGGCCGGGCAGCCCCAGCATTTT. Its protein product is CASSPDRAGQPQHF. The chain couples TRBV7-2 to TRBJ1-5; TRBD1 agrees at 8 bases. Germline V lookup: CDR1 SGHTA, CDR2 FQGNSA. V was clipped by 5 bases and J by 7 bases; unmatched bases: 7. The CDR3 is made up of 14 amino acids.

V and J are TRBV4-3 and TRBJ2-2; 8 nucleotides line up with TRBD1. V was clipped by 0 bases and J by 5 bases; unmatched bases: 5. CDR3 length: 16 residues. Germline V lookup: CDR1 LGHNA, CDR2 YSLEER. CDR3 coding DNA: TGCGCCAGCAGCCAAGATTCAGGGGGCGGAACCGGGGAGCTGTTTTTT. Translating gives CASSQDSGGGTGELFF.

J is TRBJ1-2 and V is TRBV10-1, with D tentatively TRBD1 (6 bases). V was pared by 9 bases and J by 8 bases, with 16 bases between. The CDR3 is 12 amino acids. Per the germline V gene, CDR1 is WNHNN and CDR2 is SYGVQD (reference sequence). The CDR3 loop is CARTDTGIGYTF. The DNA for the CDR3 is TGCGCCAGGACTGATACAGGGATCGGCTACACCTTC.

The chain employs TRBV6-5 and TRBJ1-3; D is unclear. The CDR3 sequence is 14 residues long. The germline V gene has CDR1 MNHEY and CDR2 SVGAGI. The ends were cut back, 6 bases at V and 2 bases at J, with 11 bases in the middle. The CDR3 here is CASRPRTAGNTIYF. The CDR3, as DNA: TGTGCCAGCAGACCACGGACTGCTGGAAACACCATATATTTT.

The rearrangement uses TRBV7-9 and TRBJ2-3; D might be TRBD1 (5 bases). This CDR3 has 16 residues. Trimming cost V 4 bases and J 2 bases, with 16 bases left between them. Per the germline V gene, CDR1 is SEHNR and CDR2 is FQNEAQ (reference sequence). CDR3 sequence reads: CASSSQGASPTDTQYF. For the CDR3, the DNA is TGTGCCAGCAGCTCCCAAGGGGCGTCCCCCACAGATACGCAGTATTTT.

The V and J genes are TRBV10-3 and TRBJ2-3; the match to TRBD1 covers 8 bases. CDR3 length equals 14 residues. Germline V gene sequence: CDR1 ENHRY, CDR2 SYGVKD. The ends lost 5 bases at V and 5 bases at J; junction bases unmatched: 6. CDR3 nucleotides: TGTGCCATCAGTTACAGGGGGACCCGAGATACGCAGTATTTT. Translation gives CAISYRGTRDTQYF.

V and J are TRBV9 and TRBJ1-4; 7 bases match TRBD1. V lost 4 bases to trimming and J lost 6 bases; unmatched junction nucleotides: 0. CDR3 size: 12 residues. The germline CDR1 and CDR2 sequences are SGDLS and YYNGEE. DNA of the CDR3: TGTGCCAGCAGCCAGGGGGATGAAAAACTGTTTTTT. Translation gives CASSQGDEKLFF.

This chain links TRBV7-2 with TRBJ1-1, with D unclear. The CDR3 totals 15 residues. V shed 5 bases and J shed 3 bases, with 16 bases lying between them. Per germline, CDR1 SGHTA and CDR2 FQGNSA. The CDR3, as DNA: TGTGCCAGCAGCCCGCGGGCCCTGGGTTACACTGAAGCTTTCTTT. It is translated as CASSPRALGYTEAFF.

This clone was seen a few times. The chain employs TRBV28 and TRBJ2-7; a weak D match, TRBD1 (6 bases). The CDR3 has 15 amino acids. The V and J ends lost 3 bases and 7 bases respectively, with 19 bases between them. Germline V gives CDR1 MDHEN, CDR2 SYDVKM. This chain's CDR3 is CASSFVQGPSWEQYF. The CDR3 DNA reads as TGTGCCAGCAGTTTCGTACAGGGTCCGTCGTGGGAGCAGTACTTC.

This chain connects TRBV28 to TRBJ2-7; TRBD1 matches at 7 bases. V dropped 6 bases and J dropped 0; count of bases not matched to a gene: 8. Germline loops: CDR1 MDHEN, CDR2 SYDVKM. The CDR3 contains 15 residues. DNA of the CDR3: TGTGCCAGCAGCGACCAGGACAGGCTCTCCTACGAGCAGTACTTC. Protein: CASSDQDRLSYEQYF.

This clone was seen more than once but under ten times. The chain joins TRBV19 to TRBJ1-5; 7 bases align to TRBD1. The junction had 10 bases not matched to a gene; V was cut back by 7 bases and J by 4 bases. The CDR3 consists of 15 residues. CDR1 LNHDA and CDR2 SQIVND come from the germline V gene (reference sequence). The CDR3 here is CASKPRGTDNQPQHF. In DNA, the CDR3 is TGTGCCAGTAAGCCCAGAGGGACAGATAATCAGCCCCAGCATTTT. The whole variable domain, remainder taken from reference TRBV19 and TRBJ1-5, is DGGITQSPKYLFRKEGQNVTLSCEQNLNHDAMYWYRQDPGQGLRLIYYSQIVNDFQKGDIAEGYSVSREKKESFPLTVTSAQKNPTAFYLCASKPRGTDNQPQHFGDGTRLSIL.

The chain carries TRBV6-5 and TRBJ2-6; 7 nucleotides match TRBD2. This CDR3 comprises 15 residues. CDR1 is MNHEY and CDR2 is SVGAGI in the germline V gene. Unmatched junction bases numbered 7, after V lost 8 bases and J lost 3 bases. CDR3 sequence (DNA): TGTGCCAGCGGGCGCGGGAGTTTTGGGGCCAACGTCCTGACTTTC. Translated: CASGRGSFGANVLTF.

The rearrangement links TRBV2 to TRBJ1-1; D is undetermined. Germline-derived CDR1 and CDR2 are SNHLY and FYNNEI. V was clipped by 0 bases and J by 1 base, with 9 bases between them. This CDR3 is 15 amino acids long. Written as DNA, the CDR3 is TGTGCCAGCAGTGAAGCTCAGTACAAGAACACTGAAGCTTTCTTT. Translated, it gives CASSEAQYKNTEAFF.

This clone was seen once. The genes are TRBV7-9 and TRBJ2-1, with 13 nucleotides matching TRBD2. The germline V gene has CDR1 SEHNR and CDR2 FQNEAQ (reference sequence). The CDR3 runs 15 residues. The trim removed 5 bases at V and 7 bases at J, leaving 5 bases unmatched. CDR3 sequence: CASSIGLAGANEQFF. The DNA of the CDR3 is TGTGCCAGCAGCATCGGACTAGCGGGAGCAAATGAGCAGTTCTTC.

J is TRBJ2-7 and V is TRBV6-1, with D possibly being TRBD1 (5 bases). Germline V gives CDR1 MNHNS, CDR2 SASEGT. CDR3 length equals 12 residues. The germline V and J ends were trimmed by 7 bases and 0 bases, with 7 bases remaining between them. CDR3: CASTRVSYEQYF. The DNA of the CDR3 is TGTGCCAGCACCAGGGTCTCCTACGAGCAGTACTTC.

V and J are TRBV11-3 and TRBJ1-3; D gene ambiguous. CDR3 length equals 14 residues. V gave up 5 bases and J gave up 0 bases, with 8 bases separating them. Germline-derived CDR1 and CDR2 are SGHNT and YENEEA. DNA for the CDR3: TGTGCCAGCAGCCCGGAGGCCTCTGGAAACACCATATATTTT. It specifies CASSPEASGNTIYF.

J is TRBJ1-1 and V is TRBV9, with 10 nucleotides matching TRBD1. The germline CDR1 and CDR2 sequences are SGDLS and YYNGEE. V shed 4 bases, J shed 11 bases, and the junction held 11 bases outside the gene matches. The CDR3 totals 14 residues. CDR3 loop: CASSQYRDRGLAFF. In DNA form, the CDR3 reads TGTGCCAGCAGCCAATACCGGGACAGGGGCCTGGCTTTCTTT.

The genes are TRBV6-1 and TRBJ2-7; the match to TRBD2 covers 10 bases. Germline loops: CDR1 MNHNS, CDR2 SASEGT. V lost 4 bases to trimming and J lost 6 bases; unmatched junction nucleotides: 6. This CDR3 comprises 14 residues. CDR3 DNA sequence: TGTGCCAGCAGTGTTAGCGGGAGGAACGGCGAGCAGTACTTC. Translation: CASSVSGRNGEQYF.

This rearrangement joins TRBV20-1 to TRBJ2-3; no clear D gene. V lost 6 bases and J 6 bases, leaving 10 bases between the germline ends. CDR3 length: 11 residues. The germline V gene has CDR1 DFQATT and CDR2 SNEGSKA (reference sequence). For the CDR3, the DNA is TGCAGTGCCCCATTCGGGGATACGCAGTATTTT. This encodes CSAPFGDTQYF.

This clone was observed a few times. This chain links TRBV7-8 with TRBJ2-7, with 7 bases matching TRBD2. Germline V CDR1 and CDR2: SGHVS, FQNEAQ. The CDR3 runs to 12 residues. The V and J ends lost 3 bases and 6 bases, in that order; junction bases with no gene match: 2. The CDR3: CASSFTSVEQYF. CDR3 nucleotide sequence: TGTGCCAGCAGCTTCACTAGCGTCGAGCAGTACTTC.

The rearrangement links TRBV7-3 to TRBJ1-3; TRBD1 might be the D (6 bases). The CDR3 covers 14 residues. CDR1 and CDR2 from the germline V gene are SGHTA and FQGTGA. V was cut by 5 bases and J by 1 base, with 9 bases left in between. CDR3 sequence: CASSSTGSGNTIYF. CDR3 sequence (DNA): TGTGCCAGCAGCAGTACAGGGTCTGGAAACACCATATATTTT.